The 30 T cell receptor beta chains in this list originate from one sample, sequenced in a study of blood T cell repertoires in COVID-19. Some clones are missing from TCRdb's copy, which holds only in-frame ones; the method was immunoSEQ multiplex PCR. The repertoire holds fewer than 65,000 clones, 75% to 90% seen once, with 1% to 1.5% in the top ten. The specimen sequenced was peripheral blood. Receptor source: a man aged 60-69 years with acute or convalescent COVID-19.

The chain joins TRBV24-1 to TRBJ1-5; the D is unclear. Germline CDR1 is KGHDR and CDR2 is SFDVKD. This CDR3 is built from 14 residues. With 3 bases removed from V and 2 bases from J, the gap between germline ends came to 7 bases. The CDR3 sequence: CATSDPGGNQPQHF. CDR3 in DNA: TGTGCCACCAGTGATCCCGGGGGCAATCAGCCCCAGCATTTT.

Only one count was recorded for this clone. The chain employs TRBV7-3 and TRBJ2-1; TRBD1 aligns across 7 bases. CDR3 length: 14 amino acids. V shed 3 bases and J 5 bases; nucleotides not matched to a gene: 4. Germline assignment: CDR1 SGHTA and CDR2 FQGTGA. CDR3 protein: CASSLTGNNNEQFF. CDR3 DNA sequence: TGTGCCAGCAGCTTGACAGGGAATAACAATGAGCAGTTCTTC.

This chain joins TRBV27 and TRBJ1-5; weak D call: TRBD1 (6 bases). This CDR3 spans 15 amino acids. Germline CDR1 is MNHEY and CDR2 is SMNVEV (reference sequence). Trimming pared 1 base from V and 2 bases from J, leaving 9 bases between. The CDR3 sequence is CASSLWGQGNQPQHF. The CDR3 DNA follows: TGTGCCAGCAGTTTATGGGGGCAAGGCAATCAGCCCCAGCATTTT.

As to this clone: A junction end diverges from the germline sequence, so it may reflect a read error. Other DNA sequences in the sample encode the same CDR3. The V and J genes are TRBV19 and TRBJ1-1, with D perhaps TRBD1 (6 bases). Germline assignment: CDR1 LNHDA and CDR2 SQIVND (reference sequence). This CDR3 has 12 amino acids. Here the CDR3 reads CASIGGNTEAFF. The CDR3 DNA is TGTGCTAGTATAGGGGGGAACACTGAAGCTTTCTTT.

The CDR3 protein is CASTSDSFYGYTF. Written as DNA, the CDR3 is TGTGCCAGCACCTCAGACAGCTTCTATGGCTACACCTTC. The chain is built from TRBV5-6 and TRBJ1-2, with D maybe TRBD1 (5 bases). Germline V CDR1 and CDR2: SGHDT, YYEEEE. The CDR3 extends over 13 amino acids. Trimming took off 6 bases at V and 4 bases at J, with 13 bases between the two ends.

This chain uses TRBV2 with TRBJ2-1, with 8 bases identical to TRBD1. The CDR3 extends over 14 amino acids. The V segment lost 4 bases and the J segment 9 bases; nucleotides outside the gene matches: 8. Germline CDR1 SNHLY, CDR2 FYNNEI. The CDR3 sequence is CASSGDRGDGEQFF. As DNA, the CDR3 is TGTGCCAGCAGTGGCGACAGGGGAGATGGTGAGCAGTTCTTC.

This clone was recorded only once. This chain uses TRBV29-1 with TRBJ1-2, with a tentative D call TRBD1 (6 bases). The CDR3 is 12 residues long. Trimming shortened V by 6 bases and J by 0 bases, and 8 bases separated the two germline ends. Germline loops: CDR1 SQVTM, CDR2 ANQGSEA. CDR3 amino acids: CSVGTSNYGYTF. The CDR3 DNA reads as TGCAGCGTAGGGACATCTAACTATGGCTACACCTTC.

The gene calls are TRBV2 and TRBJ2-4; 7 bases are a match to TRBD1. The CDR3 is 15 amino acids. Trimming cost V 8 bases and J 1 base; bases outside gene matches: 8. The germline gives CDR1 SNHLY, CDR2 FYNNEI. The CDR3 nucleotides are TGTGCCAGCGGCGACAGGGAAGGCGCCAAAAACATTCAGTACTTC. It translates to CASGDREGAKNIQYF. The full variable domain, in which reference TRBV2 and TRBJ2-4 provide the parts outside the CDR3, is EPEVTQTPSHQVTQMGQEVILRCVPISNHLYFYWYRQILGQKVEFLVSFYNNEISEKSEIFDDQFSVERPDGSNFTLKIRSTKLEDSAMYFCASGDREGAKNIQYFGAGTRLSVL.

The rearrangement links TRBV5-5 to TRBJ1-2, with a possible D match to TRBD1 (6 bases). Per germline, CDR1 SGHKS and CDR2 YYEKEE (reference sequence). The CDR3 consists of 16 residues. V was trimmed by 0 bases and J by 2 bases, leaving 14 bases between them. Here the CDR3 DNA reads TGTGCCAGCAGCTTGGCCCTTCGGACAGACAACTATGGCTACACCTTC. This gives the protein CASSLALRTDNYGYTF.

V usage is TRBV19 and J usage is TRBJ1-5; D unresolved. V lost 7 bases and J lost 0, with 16 bases in between. This CDR3 has 16 amino acids. Germline CDR1 is LNHDA and CDR2 is SQIVND (reference sequence). CDR3 sequence: CASIRRSVYSNQPQHF. The CDR3 nucleotides read TGTGCCAGTATTCGGCGGTCTGTTTATAGCAATCAGCCCCAGCATTTT.

V gene TRBV9 combines with J gene TRBJ2-7; a possible D gene is TRBD2 (5 bases). CDR1 and CDR2 from the germline V gene are SGDLS and YYNGEE. Trimming stripped 0 bases from V and 5 bases from J, with 9 bases between. There are 13 residues in the CDR3. CDR3: CASSVGGNDEQYF. CDR3 in DNA: TGTGCCAGCAGCGTAGGAGGGAACGACGAGCAGTACTTC.

This clone has a handful of counts. The rearrangement uses TRBV5-4 and TRBJ2-7; D ambiguous. CDR3 length: 15 amino acids. Trimming removed 0 bases from V and 0 bases from J, with 10 bases in between. Germline lookup yields CDR1 SGHNT and CDR2 YYREEE (reference sequence). In nucleotides, the CDR3 is TGTGCCAGCAGCTTGGCGCGCTCCCTCTCCTACGAGCAGTACTTC. It translates to CASSLARSLSYEQYF.

The genes are TRBV4-1 and TRBJ2-7, with D unresolved. V lost 0 bases to trimming and J lost 3 bases, with 9 bases between them. Looked up from germline, CDR1 is MGHRA and CDR2 is YSYEKL. This CDR3 contains 14 residues. CDR3: CASSQEGRYYEQYF. Written as DNA, the CDR3 is TGCGCCAGCAGCCAAGAGGGCAGGTACTACGAGCAGTACTTC.

CDR3 DNA sequence: TGTGCCAGCTCACCGCAGACTAGCGGGGGGTCCTACAATGAGCAGTTCTTC. Amino acid sequence: CASSPQTSGGSYNEQFF. The chain recombines TRBV18 with TRBJ2-1, with 13 bases that match TRBD2. V shed 3 bases and J 1 base; nucleotides not matched to a gene: 3. Germline-derived CDR1 and CDR2 are KGHSH and LQKENI. The CDR3 consists of 17 residues. The full variable domain, completed using reference TRBV18 and TRBJ2-1, is NAGVMQNPRHLVRRRGQEARLRCSPMKGHSHVYWYRQLPEEGLKFMVYLQKENIIDESGMPKERFSAEFPKEGPSILRIQQVVRGDSAAYFCASSPQTSGGSYNEQFFGPGTRLTVL.

The rearrangement links TRBV7-6 to TRBJ2-1; TRBD1 matches 11 bases. Germline V gene data show CDR1 as SGHVS and CDR2 as FNYEAQ. V shed 5 bases, J shed 6 bases, and the junction held 9 bases outside the gene matches. CDR3 length equals 16 residues. The CDR3 is CASSVRRDRGFNEQFF. CDR3 coding DNA: TGTGCCAGCAGCGTGCGTAGGGACAGGGGGTTCAATGAGCAGTTCTTC.

V is TRBV9 and J is TRBJ1-1, with a possible D match to TRBD1 (5 bases). The CDR3 loop spans 12 amino acids. Germline CDR1 SGDLS, CDR2 YYNGEE. The V gene lost 1 base and the J gene lost 8 bases, with 9 bases spanning the gap. Here the CDR3 DNA reads TGTGCCAGCAGCGTATCCCAGGGAGAAGCTTTCTTT. As protein: CASSVSQGEAFF.

This chain uses TRBV15 with TRBJ2-7, with D tentatively TRBD2 (5 bases). The CDR3 consists of 16 residues. Trimming stripped 5 bases from V and 1 base from J, with 18 bases between. Germline CDR1 reads LNHNV; CDR2 reads YYDKDF (reference sequence). The DNA for the CDR3 is TGTGCCACCAGCGGTCGTAGGCTCGGGGAGTCCTACGAGCAGTACTTC. It specifies CATSGRRLGESYEQYF.

The chain links TRBV7-2 to TRBJ1-5; D uncertain. V was trimmed by 1 base and J by 7 bases, leaving 8 bases between them. Germline V CDR1 and CDR2: SGHTA, FQGNSA. The CDR3 covers 13 residues. The CDR3 nucleotides are TGTGCCAGCAGCTTAGTTTCGCGACAGCCCCAGCATTTT. Protein: CASSLVSRQPQHF.

The count of this clone is one. The chain recombines TRBV9 with TRBJ2-1; 7 nucleotides match TRBD2. The V segment lost 5 bases and the J segment 9 bases; nucleotides outside the gene matches: 5. Germline lookup yields CDR1 SGDLS and CDR2 YYNGEE. CDR3 size: 12 residues. The CDR3 nucleotides read TGTGCCAGCAGTGGACTAGTTAGTGAGCAGTTCTTC. It specifies CASSGLVSEQFF. Drawing the rest from reference TRBV9 and TRBJ2-1, the complete variable domain is DSGVTQTPKHLITATGQRVTLRCSPRSGDLSVYWYQQSLDQGLQFLIQYYNGEERAKGNILERFSAQQFPDLHSELNLSSLELGDSALYFCASSGLVSEQFFGPGTRLTVL.

This clone was observed once. The chain combines TRBV6-2 or TRBV6-3 with TRBJ2-2; 12 bases are a match to TRBD2. V was pared by 6 bases and J by 7 bases, with 9 bases of the junction left unmatched. Germline V lookup: CDR1 MNHEY, CDR2 SVGEGT. This CDR3 is built from 16 residues. In nucleotides, the CDR3 is TGTGCCAGCAGCCCCCCTAGCGGGGGGGCCGTCGGGGAGCTGTTTTTT. This codes for CASSPPSGGAVGELFF.

The chain joins TRBV5-5 to TRBJ1-5; tentatively, D is TRBD1 (6 bases). Per germline, CDR1 SGHKS and CDR2 YYEKEE (reference sequence). The V gene lost 1 base and the J gene lost 0 bases, with 11 bases spanning the gap. The CDR3 is 16 residues long. The CDR3 coding sequence is TGTGCCAGCAGCTTGTCTCCAGGGGATAGCAATCAGCCCCAGCATTTT. It is translated as CASSLSPGDSNQPQHF.

The chain is built from TRBV5-5 and TRBJ1-5, with TRBD1 as a possible D gene (5 bases). CDR1 is SGHKS and CDR2 is YYEKEE in the germline V gene (reference sequence). This CDR3 region has 15 residues. With 5 bases removed from V and 0 bases from J, the gap between germline ends came to 12 bases. In nucleotides, the CDR3 is TGTGCCAGCAGATTACAGGAGAATAGCAATCAGCCCCAGCATTTT. Residues: CASRLQENSNQPQHF. The variable domain in full, completed from reference TRBV5-5 and TRBJ1-5, reads DAGVTQSPTHLIKTRGQQVTLRCSPISGHKSVSWYQQVLGQGPQFIFQYYEKEERGRGNFPDRFSARQFPNYSSELNVNALLLGDSALYLCASRLQENSNQPQHFGDGTRLSIL.

The V and J genes are TRBV21-1 and TRBJ2-2; the table names TRBD2, a call not compared with the DNA. TRBV21-1 is an annotated pseudogene. The CDR3 is 14 residues long. CDR3 in amino acids: CASSPEAWTGELFF. In DNA, the CDR3 is TGTGCCAGCAGTCCAGAGGCCTGGACCGGGGAGCTGTTTTTT.

The chain has TRBV6-4 and TRBJ1-6; D is undetermined. Trimming shortened V by 4 bases and J by 7 bases, and 8 bases separated the two germline ends. Germline CDR1 MRHNA, CDR2 SNTAGT. This CDR3 spans 13 amino acids. The CDR3 region is CASSAQQNSPLHF. DNA of the CDR3: TGTGCCAGCAGTGCACAACAGAATTCACCCCTCCACTTT.

This chain uses TRBV11-2 with TRBJ2-5; 8 bases align to TRBD1. The CDR3 contains 18 residues. V lost 1 base to trimming and J lost 4 bases; unmatched junction nucleotides: 14. In germline, CDR1 is SGHAT, CDR2 FQNNGV. The DNA of the CDR3 is TGTGCCAGCAGCTTAGGAATTTCTGGACAGGGTAACGGAGAGACCCAGTACTTC. This translates into CASSLGISGQGNGETQYF.

Concerning this clone itself: The same CDR3 arises from other DNA sequences in this sample as well. The rearrangement joins TRBV9 to TRBJ1-5, with TRBD1 as a possible D gene (6 bases). Trimming cost V 0 bases and J 6 bases, with 10 bases left between them. Looked up from germline, CDR1 is SGDLS and CDR2 is YYNGEE. The CDR3 has 14 amino acids. CDR3 sequence (DNA): TGTGCCAGCAGCGTAGGGGTGGGGGCTCAGCCCCAGCATTTT. As protein: CASSVGVGAQPQHF.

The V call is TRBV2, the J call TRBJ1-5, with D possibly being TRBD1 (6 bases). This CDR3 region has 12 residues. From germline, CDR1 is SNHLY and CDR2 FYNNEI. Trimming left V 5 bases short and J 6 bases short, with 8 bases between. The CDR3 loop reads CASSQGFQPQHF. The CDR3 DNA sequence: TGTGCCAGCAGTCAGGGGTTTCAGCCCCAGCATTTT.

The CDR3 loop reads CASKKRGSQETQYF. In nucleotides, the CDR3 is TGTGCCAGTAAGAAGCGGGGTAGTCAAGAGACCCAGTACTTC. J is TRBJ2-5 and V is TRBV19; 7 bases agree with TRBD2. This CDR3 spans 14 amino acids. Unmatched junction bases numbered 7, after V lost 7 bases and J lost 2 bases. CDR1 is LNHDA, CDR2 SQIVND, per germline (reference sequence). Full variable domain (rest looked up from reference TRBV19 and TRBJ2-5): DGGITQSPKYLFRKEGQNVTLSCEQNLNHDAMYWYRQDPGQGLRLIYYSQIVNDFQKGDIAEGYSVSREKKESFPLTVTSAQKNPTAFYLCASKKRGSQETQYFGPGTRLLVL.

The chain couples TRBV3-1 (or the pseudogene TRBV3-2) to TRBJ2-3, with unresolved D. The CDR3 length is 12 residues. V lost 1 base and J lost 4, with 3 bases in between. The germline CDR1 and CDR2 sequences are LGHDT and YNNKEL (reference sequence). The CDR3 nucleotides read TGTGCCAGCAGCCAAGTAGCAGATACGCAGTATTTT. Protein product: CASSQVADTQYF.

The chain is built from TRBV6-5 and TRBJ1-4; 11 bases line up with TRBD1. This CDR3 has 14 amino acids. The V segment lost 6 bases and the J segment 7 bases; nucleotides outside the gene matches: 4. Germline V gene data show CDR1 as MNHEY and CDR2 as SVGAGI. The CDR3 sequence is CASRLDRGREKLFF. DNA of the CDR3: TGTGCCAGCAGGCTGGACAGGGGGCGTGAAAAACTGTTTTTT.